This section outlines one T cell receptor beta chain sequence together with its context. Its target is unknown. These data belong to a study of persistence of HIV-infected CD4 T cells. Study details: Donors had been on suppressive ART for a median of around eight years.

Stimulation used around 10 ug/mL lysate from CMV-infected fibroblasts. Memory cells lacking CD40L and CD69 with high CD45RO were sorted. Sequencing used immunoSEQ version 4 in survey mode. Sequencing used immunoSEQ multiplex PCR; TCRdb keeps in-frame clones, though not all of them. The table shows more than 45,000 clones, with 75% to 85% occurring only once. V shed 4 bases, J shed 7 bases, and the junction held 7 bases outside the gene matches. This CDR3 spans 15 amino acids. Germline-derived CDR1 and CDR2 are SGHRS and YFSETQ. Study-wide points: CMV- and Gag-responding cells had lower TCRbeta richness than CD3/CD28-responding cells. Degenerate expanded CDR3beta sequences were enriched among CMV- and Gag-responding cells.

This sequence originates from an adult man with HIV who was CMV-seropositive. The starting material was CD4+ T cells sorted from PBMCs after approximately 20-hour stimulation, obtained from a patient who received antiretroviral therapy. This chain joins TRBV5-1 and TRBJ1-6, with TRBD1 matching over 8 bases. Here the CDR3 reads CASSVDRELNSPLHF. As DNA, the CDR3 is TGCGCCAGCAGCGTGGACAGGGAATTAAATTCACCCCTCCACTTT.